This TCR beta chain appears in the sequencing data of a study of blood T cell repertoires in COVID-19. Study-wide context: From the United States, Italy and Spain came samples of acute and convalescent COVID-19. From T cells, B-cell-depleted T cells, or PBMCs came the material, which was cDNA or gDNA.

V trimming: 6 bases; J trimming: 2 bases; junction bases outside the gene matches: 10. Germline loops: CDR1 SGHAT, CDR2 FQNNGV. This CDR3 region has 16 residues. Per the authors' pipeline: By means of reference gene primer amplification, nucleated cell counts were estimated. Data came from immunoSEQ multiplex PCR; TCRdb stores just in-frame clones and leaves some out. V, J and clone size are taken as reported in that table, and D and trimming were inferred from the DNA itself. The sample comprises 400,000 to 550,000 clones, around 89% of which are singletons, and over 4% rests with the top ten. This TCR was sampled from a young woman with acute or convalescent COVID-19. Sequencing input: peripheral blood. V is TRBV11-2 and J is TRBJ1-3; 7 bases map to TRBD1. CDR3 in DNA: TGTGCCAGCAGACATGCCGGGACAGATCCTGGAAACACCATATATTTT. Translation: CASRHAGTDPGNTIYF.